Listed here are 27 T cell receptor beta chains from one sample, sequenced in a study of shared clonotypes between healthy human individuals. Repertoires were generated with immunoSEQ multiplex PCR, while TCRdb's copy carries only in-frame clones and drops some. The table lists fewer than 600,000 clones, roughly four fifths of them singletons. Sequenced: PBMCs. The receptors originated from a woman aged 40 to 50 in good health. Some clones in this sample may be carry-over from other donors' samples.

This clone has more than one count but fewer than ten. The CDR3 DNA sequence: TGCGCCAGCAGCCAGATGGACAGGCAAGAGACCCAGTACTTC. It translates to CASSQMDRQETQYF. The chain couples TRBV5-1 to TRBJ2-5, with TRBD1 matching 7 bases. Trimming cost V 4 bases and J 2 bases; bases outside gene matches: 5. The V gene's germline CDR1 is SGHRS and CDR2 YFSETQ. The length of the CDR3 is 14 residues.

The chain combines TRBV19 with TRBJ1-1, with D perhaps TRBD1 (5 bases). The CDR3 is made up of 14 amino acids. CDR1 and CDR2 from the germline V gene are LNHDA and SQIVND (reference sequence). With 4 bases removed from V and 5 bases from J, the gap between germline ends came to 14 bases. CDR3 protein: CASSRQREVTEAFF. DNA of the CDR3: TGTGCCAGTAGTAGACAGCGGGAAGTGACTGAAGCTTTCTTT.

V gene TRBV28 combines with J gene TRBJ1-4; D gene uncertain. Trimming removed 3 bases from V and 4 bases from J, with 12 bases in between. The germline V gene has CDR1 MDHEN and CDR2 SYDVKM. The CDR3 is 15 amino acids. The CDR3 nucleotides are TGTGCCAGCAGTTTCCTGGATGGGGTTAATGAAAAACTGTTTTTT. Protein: CASSFLDGVNEKLFF.

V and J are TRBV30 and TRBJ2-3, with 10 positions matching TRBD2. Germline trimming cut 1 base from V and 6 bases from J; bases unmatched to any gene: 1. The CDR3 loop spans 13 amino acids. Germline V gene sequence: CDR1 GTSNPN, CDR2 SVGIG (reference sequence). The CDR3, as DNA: TGTGCCTGGAGTGCGGGACTAGCGGATACGCAGTATTTT. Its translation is CAWSAGLADTQYF.

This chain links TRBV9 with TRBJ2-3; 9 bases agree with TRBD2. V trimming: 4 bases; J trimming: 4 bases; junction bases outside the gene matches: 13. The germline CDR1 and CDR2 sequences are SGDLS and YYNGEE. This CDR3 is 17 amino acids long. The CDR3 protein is CASSREIGSGSADTQYF. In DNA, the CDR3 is TGTGCCAGCAGCAGAGAGATCGGTAGCGGGAGTGCAGATACGCAGTATTTT.

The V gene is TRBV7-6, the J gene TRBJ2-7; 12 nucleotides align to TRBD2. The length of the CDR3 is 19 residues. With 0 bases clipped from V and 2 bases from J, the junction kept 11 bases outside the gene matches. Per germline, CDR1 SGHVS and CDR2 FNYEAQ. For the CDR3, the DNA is TGTGCCAGCAGCTTAGCGGCTAGCGGGAGGGCCCTGAGCGCCTACGAGCAGTACTTC. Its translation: CASSLAASGRALSAYEQYF.

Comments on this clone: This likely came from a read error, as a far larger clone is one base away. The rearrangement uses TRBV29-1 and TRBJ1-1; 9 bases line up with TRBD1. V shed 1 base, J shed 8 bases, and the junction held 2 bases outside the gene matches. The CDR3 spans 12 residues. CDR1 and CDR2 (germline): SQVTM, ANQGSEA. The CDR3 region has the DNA TGCAGCGTTGAAGGACAGGGGGAGGAAGCTTTCTTT. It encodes CSVEGQGEEAFF.

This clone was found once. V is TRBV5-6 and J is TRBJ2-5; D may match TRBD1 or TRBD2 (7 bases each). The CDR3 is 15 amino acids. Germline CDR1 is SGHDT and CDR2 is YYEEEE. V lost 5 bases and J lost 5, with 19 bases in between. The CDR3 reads CASSDTGEGQETQYF. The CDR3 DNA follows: TGTGCCAGCAGTGATACAGGGGAGGGACAGGAGACCCAGTACTTC.

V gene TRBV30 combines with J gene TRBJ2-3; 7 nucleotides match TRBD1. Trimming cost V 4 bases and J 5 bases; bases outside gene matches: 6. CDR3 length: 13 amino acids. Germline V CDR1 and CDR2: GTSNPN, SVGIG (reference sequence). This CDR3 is CAWTPGQVDTQYF. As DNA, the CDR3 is TGTGCCTGGACCCCTGGACAGGTAGATACGCAGTATTTT.

CDR3 amino acids: CASSYSTGGDNEQFF. The CDR3 nucleotides read TGTGCCAGCAGTTACTCTACGGGAGGGGACAATGAGCAGTTCTTC. The J gene is TRBJ2-1, the V gene TRBV6-6; TRBD2 matches 8 bases. After removal of 0 bases from V and 5 bases from J, the junction contained 3 bases not matched to a gene. Per the germline V gene, CDR1 is MNHNY and CDR2 is SVGAGI (reference sequence). This CDR3 contains 15 residues.

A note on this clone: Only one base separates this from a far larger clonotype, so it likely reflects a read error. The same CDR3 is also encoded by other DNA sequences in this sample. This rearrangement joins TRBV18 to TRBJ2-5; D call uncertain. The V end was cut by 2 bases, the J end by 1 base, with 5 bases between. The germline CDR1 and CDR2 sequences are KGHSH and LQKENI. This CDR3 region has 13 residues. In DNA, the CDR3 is TGTGCCAGCTCACCATCCCCCCAAGAGACCCAGTACTTC. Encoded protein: CASSPSPQETQYF.

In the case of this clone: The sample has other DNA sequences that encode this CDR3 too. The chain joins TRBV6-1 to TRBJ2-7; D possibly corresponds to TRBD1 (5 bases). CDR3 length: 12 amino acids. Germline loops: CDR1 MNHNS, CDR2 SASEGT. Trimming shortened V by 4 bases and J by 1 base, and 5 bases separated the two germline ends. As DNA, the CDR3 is TGTGCCAGCAGTGCAGGGTCCTACGAGCAGTACTTC. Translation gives CASSAGSYEQYF.

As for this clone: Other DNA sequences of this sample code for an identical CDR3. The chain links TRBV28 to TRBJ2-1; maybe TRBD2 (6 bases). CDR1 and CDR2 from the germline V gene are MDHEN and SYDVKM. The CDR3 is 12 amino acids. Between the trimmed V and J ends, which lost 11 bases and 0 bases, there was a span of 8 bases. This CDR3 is CALGGSYNEQFF. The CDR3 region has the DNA TGTGCCTTGGGGGGCTCCTACAATGAGCAGTTCTTC. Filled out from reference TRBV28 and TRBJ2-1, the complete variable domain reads DVKVTQSSRYLVKRTGEKVFLECVQDMDHENMFWYRQDPGLGLRLIYFSYDVKMKEKGDIPEGYSVSREKKERFSLILESASTNQTSMYLCALGGSYNEQFFGPGTRLTVL.

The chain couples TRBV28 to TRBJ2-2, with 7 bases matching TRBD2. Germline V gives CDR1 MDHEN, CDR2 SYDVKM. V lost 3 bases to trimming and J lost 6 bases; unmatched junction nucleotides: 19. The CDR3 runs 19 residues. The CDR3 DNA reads TGTGCCAGCAGTTTCCCTCTCGTTGCCCGGACTAGTTCCGCCGGGGAGCTGTTTTTT. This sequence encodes CASSFPLVARTSSAGELFF.

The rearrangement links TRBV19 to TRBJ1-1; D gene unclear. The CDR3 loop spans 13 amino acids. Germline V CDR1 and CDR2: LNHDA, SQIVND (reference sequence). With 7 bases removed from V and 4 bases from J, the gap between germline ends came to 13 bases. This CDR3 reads CASTLFMGTEAFF. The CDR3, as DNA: TGTGCCAGTACCTTATTTATGGGCACTGAAGCTTTCTTT.

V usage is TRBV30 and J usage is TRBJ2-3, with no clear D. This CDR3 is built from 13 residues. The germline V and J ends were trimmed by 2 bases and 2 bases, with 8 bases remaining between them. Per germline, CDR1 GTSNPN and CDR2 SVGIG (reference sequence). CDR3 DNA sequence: TGTGCCTGGAGTATTTTACTCACAGATACGCAGTATTTT. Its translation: CAWSILLTDTQYF.

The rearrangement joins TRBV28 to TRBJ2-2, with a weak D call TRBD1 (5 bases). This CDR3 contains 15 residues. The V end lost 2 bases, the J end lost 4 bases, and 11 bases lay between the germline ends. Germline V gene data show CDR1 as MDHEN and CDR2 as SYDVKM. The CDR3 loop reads CASSLGAESTGELFF. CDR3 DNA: TGTGCCAGCAGTTTAGGGGCGGAGAGCACCGGGGAGCTGTTTTTT.

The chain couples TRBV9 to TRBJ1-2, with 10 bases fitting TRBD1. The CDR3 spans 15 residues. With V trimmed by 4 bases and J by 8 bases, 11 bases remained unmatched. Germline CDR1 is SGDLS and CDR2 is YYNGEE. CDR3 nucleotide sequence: TGTGCCAGCAGCACCAGACAGGGGGCGCAAGGGGGCTACACCTTC. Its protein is CASSTRQGAQGGYTF.

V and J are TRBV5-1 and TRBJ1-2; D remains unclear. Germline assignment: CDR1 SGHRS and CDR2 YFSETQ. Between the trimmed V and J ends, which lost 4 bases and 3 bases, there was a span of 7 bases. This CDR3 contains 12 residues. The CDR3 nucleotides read TGCGCCAGCAGCACCACGGACTATGGCTACACCTTC. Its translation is CASSTTDYGYTF.

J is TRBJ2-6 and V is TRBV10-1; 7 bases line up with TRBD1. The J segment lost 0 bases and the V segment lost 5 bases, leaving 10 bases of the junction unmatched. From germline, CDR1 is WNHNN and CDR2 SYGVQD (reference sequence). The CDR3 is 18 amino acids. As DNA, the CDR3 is TGCGCCAGCAGTCTCCACAGGGGACCGGGCTCTGGGGCCAACGTCCTGACTTTC. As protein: CASSLHRGPGSGANVLTF.

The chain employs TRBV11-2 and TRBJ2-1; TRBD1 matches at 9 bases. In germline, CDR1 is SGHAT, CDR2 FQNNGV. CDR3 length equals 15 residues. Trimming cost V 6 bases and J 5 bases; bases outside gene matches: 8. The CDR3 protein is CASRSKGTGNNEQFF. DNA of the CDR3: TGTGCCAGCAGATCCAAAGGGACAGGGAACAATGAGCAGTTCTTC.

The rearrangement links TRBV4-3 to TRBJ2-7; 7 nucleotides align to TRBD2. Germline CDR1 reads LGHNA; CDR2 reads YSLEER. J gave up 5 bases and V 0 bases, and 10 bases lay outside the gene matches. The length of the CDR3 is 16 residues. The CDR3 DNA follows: TGCGCCAGCAGCCAAGAGGGTGGGAGGGCCAGAAACGAGCAGTACTTC. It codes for CASSQEGGRARNEQYF.

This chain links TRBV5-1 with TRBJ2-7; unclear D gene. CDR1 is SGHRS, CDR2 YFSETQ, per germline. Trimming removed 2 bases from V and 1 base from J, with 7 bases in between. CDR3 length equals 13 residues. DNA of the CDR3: TGCGCCAGCAGCTTACTGGGGTCCTACGAGCAGTACTTC. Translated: CASSLLGSYEQYF.

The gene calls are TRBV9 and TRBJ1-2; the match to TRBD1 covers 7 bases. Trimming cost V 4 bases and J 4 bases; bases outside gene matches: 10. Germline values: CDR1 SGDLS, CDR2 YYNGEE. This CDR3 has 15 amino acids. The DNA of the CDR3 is TGTGCCAGCAGCCCCCGACAGGGACGGGTCTATGGCTACACCTTC. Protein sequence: CASSPRQGRVYGYTF. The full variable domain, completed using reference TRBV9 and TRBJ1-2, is DSGVTQTPKHLITATGQRVTLRCSPRSGDLSVYWYQQSLDQGLQFLIQYYNGEERAKGNILERFSAQQFPDLHSELNLSSLELGDSALYFCASSPRQGRVYGYTFGSGTRLTVV.

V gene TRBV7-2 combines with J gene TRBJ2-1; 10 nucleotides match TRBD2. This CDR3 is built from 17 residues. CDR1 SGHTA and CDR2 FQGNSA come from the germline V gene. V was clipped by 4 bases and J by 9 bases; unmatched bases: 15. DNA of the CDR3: TGTGCCAGCAGCTCCTCAGGGTTAGCGGGAGGTCTCTCTGAGCAGTTCTTC. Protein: CASSSSGLAGGLSEQFF.

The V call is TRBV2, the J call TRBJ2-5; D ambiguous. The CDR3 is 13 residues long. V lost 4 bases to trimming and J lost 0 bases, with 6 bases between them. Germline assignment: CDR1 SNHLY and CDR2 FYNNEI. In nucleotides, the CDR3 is TGTGCCAGCAGTGTTATCTACCAAGAGACCCAGTACTTC. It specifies CASSVIYQETQYF.

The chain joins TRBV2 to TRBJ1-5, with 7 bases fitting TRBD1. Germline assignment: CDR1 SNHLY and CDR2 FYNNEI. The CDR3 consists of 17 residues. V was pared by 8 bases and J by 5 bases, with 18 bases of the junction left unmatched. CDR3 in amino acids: CASFGEGVRQGHQPQHF. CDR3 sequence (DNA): TGTGCCAGCTTCGGGGAGGGTGTACGACAGGGCCATCAGCCCCAGCATTTT.